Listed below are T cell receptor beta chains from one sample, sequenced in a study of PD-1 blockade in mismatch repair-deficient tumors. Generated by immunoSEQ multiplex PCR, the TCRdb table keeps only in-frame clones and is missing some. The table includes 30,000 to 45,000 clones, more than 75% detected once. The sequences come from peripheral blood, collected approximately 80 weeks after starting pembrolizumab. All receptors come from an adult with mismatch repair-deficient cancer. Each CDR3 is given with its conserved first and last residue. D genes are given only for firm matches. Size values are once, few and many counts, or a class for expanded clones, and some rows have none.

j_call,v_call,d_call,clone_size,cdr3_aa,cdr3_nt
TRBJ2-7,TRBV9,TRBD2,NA,CASSLSEAGAYEQYF,TGTGCCAGCAGCCTTAGCGAGGCGGGAGCATACGAGCAGTACTTC
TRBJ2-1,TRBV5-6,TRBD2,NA,CASALGASGIYEQFF,TGTGCCAGCGCTTTGGGGGCTAGCGGGATCTATGAGCAGTTCTTC
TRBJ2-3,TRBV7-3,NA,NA,CASSPGSYTDTQYF,TGTGCCAGCAGCCCGGGGAGCTACACAGATACGCAGTATTTT
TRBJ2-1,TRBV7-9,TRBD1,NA,CASSAHQRTGGIYNEQFF,TGTGCCAGCAGCGCACACCAGCGGACAGGGGGGATCTACAATGAGCAGTTCTTC
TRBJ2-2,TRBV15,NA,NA,CATSREAGNAGELFF,TGTGCCACCAGCAGAGAGGCGGGTAACGCCGGGGAGCTGTTTTTT
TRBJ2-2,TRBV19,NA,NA,CASSTTGPGTGELFF,TGTGCCAGTAGTACCACAGGGCCCGGCACCGGGGAGCTGTTTTTT
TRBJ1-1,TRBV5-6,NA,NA,CASSLAAALSESNEAFF,TGTGCCAGCAGCTTGGCCGCGGCCCTTTCTGAATCCAATGAAGCTTTCTTT
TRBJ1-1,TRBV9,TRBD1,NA,CASSDLTGGGTEAFF,TGTGCCAGCAGCGACCTAACAGGGGGGGGAACTGAAGCTTTCTTT
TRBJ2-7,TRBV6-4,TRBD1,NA,CASSPAGGTGKDEQYF,TGTGCCAGCAGCCCGGCTGGAGGGACAGGGAAAGACGAGCAGTACTTC
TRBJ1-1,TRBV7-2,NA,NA,CASSRPNRLGAEAFF,TGTGCCAGCAGCCGACCCAACAGGTTAGGGGCTGAAGCTTTCTTT
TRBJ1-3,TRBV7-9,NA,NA,CASSFTGGNTIYF,TGTGCCAGCAGCTTCACAGGGGGAAACACCATATATTTT
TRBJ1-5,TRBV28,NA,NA,CASGDPGNQPQHF,TGTGCCAGTGGGGACCCAGGCAATCAGCCCCAGCATTTT
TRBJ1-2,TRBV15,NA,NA,CATSREEGDGYTF,TGTGCCACCAGCAGAGAAGAGGGGGATGGCTACACCTTC
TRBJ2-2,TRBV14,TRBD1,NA,CASSQSFQGASGELFF,TGTGCCAGCAGCCAAAGTTTCCAGGGGGCATCCGGGGAGCTGTTTTTT
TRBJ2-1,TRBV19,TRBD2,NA,CASSTRGASGTTNEQFF,TGTGCCAGTAGTACTAGGGGGGCTAGCGGGACGACCAATGAGCAGTTCTTC
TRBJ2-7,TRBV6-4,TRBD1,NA,CASSEKDRVYEQYF,TGTGCCAGCAGTGAAAAAGACAGGGTCTACGAGCAGTACTTC
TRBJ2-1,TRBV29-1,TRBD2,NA,CSSAGTSGLEQFF,TGCAGCTCAGCCGGGACTAGCGGGCTTGAGCAGTTCTTC
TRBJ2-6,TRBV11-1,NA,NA,CASSLAPGRSVGANVLTF,TGTGCCAGCAGCTTAGCCCCAGGGCGGTCGGTAGGGGCCAACGTCCTGACTTTC
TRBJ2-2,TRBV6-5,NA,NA,CASSRDTGELFF,TGTGCCAGCAGTCGTGACACCGGGGAGCTGTTTTTT
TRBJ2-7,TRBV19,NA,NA,CATRARDLVSYEQYF,TGTGCCACCCGAGCCCGGGACTTGGTCTCCTACGAGCAGTACTTC
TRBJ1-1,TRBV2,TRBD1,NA,CASGDRDGAFF,TGTGCCAGCGGAGACAGGGACGGAGCTTTCTTT
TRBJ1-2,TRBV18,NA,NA,CASSPPGGHGYTF,TGTGCCAGCTCACCCCCCGGGGGGCATGGCTACACCTTC
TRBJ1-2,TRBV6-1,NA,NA,CASSPPGRTGYGYTF,TGTGCCAGCAGTCCACCGGGCAGGACCGGCTATGGCTACACCTTC
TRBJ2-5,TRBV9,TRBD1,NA,CASSVKKEPGTGGQETQYF,TGTGCCAGCAGCGTAAAGAAAGAACCCGGGACAGGGGGCCAAGAGACCCAGTACTTC
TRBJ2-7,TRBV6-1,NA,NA,CASTSGLGGEQYF,TGTGCCAGCACCTCCGGATTGGGCGGAGAGCAGTACTTC
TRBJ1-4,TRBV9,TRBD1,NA,CASSVGGTDEKLFF,TGTGCCAGCAGCGTAGGGGGGACAGACGAAAAACTGTTTTTT
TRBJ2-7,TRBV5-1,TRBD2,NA,CASSQRTSGILYEQYF,TGCGCCAGCAGCCAGAGGACTAGCGGGATTCTCTACGAGCAGTACTTC
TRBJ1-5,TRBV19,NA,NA,CASSMLPGAKPQHF,TGTGCCAGTAGTATGCTTCCAGGGGCAAAGCCCCAGCATTTT
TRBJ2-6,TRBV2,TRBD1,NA,CASSLTGVLTRSGANVLTF,TGTGCCAGCAGTCTGACAGGGGTTCTGACTCGATCTGGGGCCAACGTCCTGACTTTC
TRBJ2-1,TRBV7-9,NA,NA,CASSLAPTSHNEQFF,TGTGCCAGCAGCTTAGCGCCTACTAGTCACAATGAGCAGTTCTTC
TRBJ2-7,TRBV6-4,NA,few,CASSDGDSYEQYF,TGTGCCAGCAGTGACGGGGACTCCTACGAGCAGTACTTC
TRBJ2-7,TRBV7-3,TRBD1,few,CASSPDRGLGGEQYF,TGTGCCAGCAGCCCGGACAGGGGGCTGGGGGGTGAGCAGTACTTC
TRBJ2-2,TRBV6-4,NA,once,CASSDQGATGELFF,TGTGCCAGCAGTGATCAGGGTGCCACCGGGGAGCTGTTTTTT
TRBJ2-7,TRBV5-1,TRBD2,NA,CASSTWGGTTYEQYF,TGCGCCAGCAGCACGTGGGGGGGGACCACCTACGAGCAGTACTTC
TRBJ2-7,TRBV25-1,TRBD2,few,CASSVGGSHYEQYF,TGTGCCAGCAGTGTTGGCGGGAGCCACTACGAGCAGTACTTC
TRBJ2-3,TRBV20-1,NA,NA,CSARDADTQYF,TGCAGTGCTAGAGATGCAGATACGCAGTATTTT
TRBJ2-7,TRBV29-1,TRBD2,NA,CSAVASGNYEQYF,TGCAGCGCGGTGGCTAGCGGGAACTACGAGCAGTACTTC
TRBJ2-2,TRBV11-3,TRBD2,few,CASSSQTGGYTGELFF,TGTGCCAGCAGCTCCCAAACGGGAGGGTACACCGGGGAGCTGTTTTTT
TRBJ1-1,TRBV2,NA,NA,CASSPTVWDTEAFF,TGTGCCAGCAGCCCGACGGTGTGGGACACTGAAGCTTTCTTT
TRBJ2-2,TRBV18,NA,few,CASSPYKAGTFGTGELFF,TGTGCCAGCTCACCATACAAGGCTGGAACTTTTGGCACCGGGGAGCTGTTTTTT
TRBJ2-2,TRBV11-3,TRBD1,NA,CASSGTGANTGELFF,TGTGCCAGCAGCGGAACAGGGGCGAACACCGGGGAGCTGTTTTTT
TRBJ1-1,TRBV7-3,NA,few,CASSSRQNTEAFF,TGTGCCAGCAGCTCCAGACAGAACACTGAAGCTTTCTTT
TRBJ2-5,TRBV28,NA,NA,CASRSGSLGETQYF,TGTGCCAGCAGATCTGGATCCCTTGGAGAGACCCAGTACTTC
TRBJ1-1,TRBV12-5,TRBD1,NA,CASGTRRTGGNTEAFF,TGTGCTAGTGGTACCCGTAGGACAGGTGGGAACACTGAAGCTTTCTTT
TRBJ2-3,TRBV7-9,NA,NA,CASSPRVDTQYF,TGTGCCAGCAGCCCCCGAGTCGATACGCAGTATTTT
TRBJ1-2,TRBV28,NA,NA,CASSLGGTLRYTF,TGTGCCAGCAGTTTGGGGGGGACGCTACGCTACACCTTC
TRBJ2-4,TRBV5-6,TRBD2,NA,CASSLTSGSSLAKNIQYF,TGTGCCAGCAGCCTGACTAGCGGGAGTTCGTTGGCCAAAAACATTCAGTACTTC
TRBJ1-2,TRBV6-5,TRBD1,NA,CASSLDRGNYGYTF,TGTGCCAGCAGTTTGGACAGGGGAAACTATGGCTACACCTTC
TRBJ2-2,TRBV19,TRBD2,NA,CATDGTSGTKGTGELFF,TGTGCCACTGACGGGACTAGCGGGACCAAGGGCACCGGGGAGCTGTTTTTT
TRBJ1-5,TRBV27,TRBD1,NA,CASSWDRGGNQPQHF,TGTGCCAGCAGTTGGGACAGGGGAGGCAATCAGCCCCAGCATTTT
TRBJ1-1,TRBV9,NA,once,CASGTGTASLEAFF,TGTGCCAGCGGAACCGGGACCGCCTCCCTTGAAGCTTTCTTT